One sample yielded the 31 T cell receptor beta chains listed below, sequenced in a study of post-analysis software for immune sequencing data. Researchers reported that TCR beta cDNA libraries carried unique molecular identifiers. TCRdb re-called the PCR reads through MiXCR, storing one row per CDR3 protein. This sample has about 820,000 distinct CDR3 sequences, with approximately 50% found just once. Regarding the study as a whole: In patients, TRBV5-6, TRBV5-1 and TRBV20-1 belonged to five TRBV segments found more frequently than in controls.

These receptors have no known antigen. The material sequenced was blood. These receptors were taken from a girl between 10 and 17 years old with multiple sclerosis.

This clonotype was observed a few times. This sequence joins TRBV5-5 and TRBJ1-2; the match to TRBD1 covers 7 bases. Trimming cost V 3 bases and J 5 bases; bases outside gene matches: 7. Per the germline V gene, CDR1 is SGHKS and CDR2 is YYEKEE (reference sequence). This CDR3 has 14 residues. The CDR3, as DNA: TGTGCCAGCAGCTCCGAGACAGGGCGTTATGGCTACACCTTC. Its translation: CASSSETGRYGYTF.

The chain uses TRBV6-1 and TRBJ1-5; TRBD1 matches 7 bases. In germline, CDR1 is MNHNS, CDR2 SASEGT. The V gene end was trimmed by 7 bases and the J gene end by 0 bases; junction bases not matched to a gene: 12. The CDR3 totals 17 residues. CDR3 DNA: TGTGCCAGCAACCCCAGGGACAGCCGTTATAGCAATCAGCCCCAGCATTTT. It translates to CASNPRDSRYSNQPQHF.

This clonotype was picked up one time. The junction and the germline gene differ at one end; a read error may be behind it. The CDR3 DNA sequence: TGTGCCTGCAGTTTATCGGTACCATGGGGCGCGAGCTCCTATAATTCACCCCTCCACTTT. Amino acid sequence: CACSLSVPWGASSYNSPLHF. The V call is TRBV27, the J call TRBJ1-6; possible D gene TRBD1, 5 bases. The CDR3 loop spans 20 amino acids. Germline assignment: CDR1 MNHEY and CDR2 SMNVEV (reference sequence).

This clonotype was seen a handful of times. V usage is TRBV12-3 or TRBV12-4 and J usage is TRBJ1-2; TRBD1 matches 8 bases. The CDR3 is 15 amino acids. Trimming took 6 bases from V and 0 from J; bases not matched to a gene: 6. CDR3 nucleotides: TGTGCCAGCAGGGTCACAGGGGGTTCTAACTATGGCTACACCTTC. Its translation: CASRVTGGSNYGYTF.

This chain joins TRBV11-2 and TRBJ2-1; D call uncertain. CDR1 is SGHAT and CDR2 is FQNNGV in the germline V gene. V lost 10 bases and J 0 bases, leaving 7 bases between the germline ends. The CDR3 sequence is 12 residues long. The CDR3 region is CAIRTSYNEQFF. CDR3 bases: TGTGCCATACGGACCTCCTACAATGAGCAGTTCTTC.

V is TRBV7-8 and J is TRBJ2-3; 9 bases agree with TRBD2. Germline CDR1 reads SGHVS; CDR2 reads FQNEAQ. The CDR3 consists of 15 residues. J gave up 5 bases and V 5 bases, and 8 bases lay outside the gene matches. The CDR3 loop reads CASSVSGSVKDTQYF. In DNA, the CDR3 is TGTGCCAGCAGCGTTAGCGGGAGCGTTAAAGATACGCAGTATTTT.

V is TRBV12-3 or TRBV12-4 and J is TRBJ2-4, with D perhaps being TRBD1 or TRBD2 (6 bases each). The J call is doubtful: the DNA matches TRBJ2-7 better. The CDR3 covers 15 residues. CDR3 bases: TGTGCCAGCAGTTTTGACAGGCCGCGGGACTACGAGCAGTACTTC. Translating gives CASSFDRPRDYEQYF.

The V gene is TRBV20-1, the J gene TRBJ2-7; 9 nucleotides match TRBD1. This CDR3 is 13 amino acids long. Germline V gene sequence: CDR1 DFQATT, CDR2 SNEGSKA (reference sequence). V was clipped by 8 bases and J by 1 base; unmatched bases: 6. CDR3 sequence: CSPSGTGSYEQYF. The DNA of the CDR3 is TGCAGTCCCTCAGGGACAGGGTCCTACGAGCAGTACTTC.

This clonotype was detected a few times. The chain employs TRBV29-1 and TRBJ2-3; TRBD2 matches at 12 bases. Germline CDR1 SQVTM, CDR2 ANQGSEA. V dropped 1 base and J dropped 1; count of bases not matched to a gene: 0. This CDR3 has 15 residues. The CDR3 DNA reads TGCAGCGTTGAAGGGACTAGCGGGGGCACAGATACGCAGTATTTT. Translation gives CSVEGTSGGTDTQYF.

This clonotype was observed a few times. The chain recombines TRBV29-1 with TRBJ2-7, with D possibly TRBD1 on 6 matching bases. Trimming shortened V by 7 bases and J by 4 bases, and 14 bases separated the two germline ends. The CDR3 extends over 12 amino acids. Germline V gives CDR1 SQVTM, CDR2 ANQGSEA. The CDR3 DNA is TGCAGCGCTGGACAGACCATGTACGAGCAGTACTTC. Translation: CSAGQTMYEQYF.

The table lists this clonotype with a few counts. V is TRBV10-3 and J is TRBJ1-5, with D maybe TRBD1 (6 bases). Germline-derived CDR1 and CDR2 are ENHRY and SYGVKD. The V gene lost 6 bases and the J gene lost 2 bases, with 11 bases spanning the gap. This CDR3 is built from 14 residues. CDR3 DNA sequence: TGTGCCATCAGCCTTGAGGGGGGCAATCAGCCCCAGCATTTT. This translates into CAISLEGGNQPQHF.

The gene calls are TRBV20-1 and TRBJ1-5; D is uncertain. In germline, CDR1 is DFQATT, CDR2 SNEGSKA (reference sequence). The germline V and J ends were trimmed by 3 bases and 3 bases, with 9 bases remaining between them. This CDR3 is built from 13 residues. CDR3 residues: CSASMGDNQPQHF. CDR3 in DNA: TGCAGTGCTAGCATGGGAGACAATCAGCCCCAGCATTTT.

This clonotype came up once. The V and J genes are TRBV18 and TRBJ2-1, with 11 bases lining up with TRBD2. The CDR3 is 15 residues long. With V trimmed by 3 bases and J by 6 bases, 4 bases remained unmatched. Germline V gene lookup returns CDR1 KGHSH and CDR2 LQKENI. The DNA for the CDR3 is TGTGCCAGCTCACCGGCGGGACTAGCGGCCAATGAGCAGTTCTTC. It yields the protein CASSPAGLAANEQFF.

The genes are TRBV25-1 and TRBJ2-3, with 8 bases identical to TRBD2. CDR1 and CDR2 (germline): MGHDK, SYGVNS. J gave up 2 bases and V 1 base, and 8 bases lay outside the gene matches. The CDR3 is made up of 17 amino acids. The CDR3 loop reads CASSELVIAGPTDTQYF. DNA of the CDR3: TGTGCCAGCAGTGAATTGGTGATAGCGGGACCCACAGATACGCAGTATTTT.

The table lists this clonotype with a few counts. J is TRBJ2-7 and V is TRBV2; TRBD1 or TRBD2 may be the D gene (5 bases each). Trimming stripped 6 bases from V and 0 bases from J, with 15 bases between. The CDR3 loop spans 15 amino acids. CDR1 and CDR2 from the germline V gene are SNHLY and FYNNEI. The CDR3 sequence: CASRNGAVSSYEQYF. CDR3 sequence (DNA): TGTGCCAGCAGAAACGGGGCTGTGAGCTCCTACGAGCAGTACTTC.

V is TRBV12-3 or TRBV12-4 and J is TRBJ2-3; D remains ambiguous. Trimming shortened V by 5 bases and J by 0 bases, and 9 bases separated the two germline ends. CDR3 size: 14 residues. The CDR3 sequence: CASSDWRSTDTQYF. The CDR3 nucleotides are TGTGCCAGCAGTGACTGGCGGAGCACAGATACGCAGTATTTT.

The chain has TRBV20-1 and TRBJ2-7; 8 positions agree with TRBD2. Looked up from germline, CDR1 is DFQATT and CDR2 is SNEGSKA (reference sequence). With 3 bases clipped from V and 6 bases from J, the junction kept 10 bases outside the gene matches. This CDR3 is 14 amino acids long. The CDR3 reads CSASTSGTRGEQYF. The CDR3, as DNA: TGCAGTGCTAGCACTTCCGGGACTAGGGGCGAGCAGTACTTC.

The rearrangement links TRBV2 to TRBJ2-5, with 11 bases lining up with TRBD2. Looked up from germline, CDR1 is SNHLY and CDR2 is FYNNEI. This CDR3 region has 14 residues. The V segment lost 7 bases and the J segment 11 bases; nucleotides outside the gene matches: 12. The CDR3 DNA follows: TGTGCCAGCACCAGGGGGCTAGCGGGAGGTGAGCAGTACTTC. As protein: CASTRGLAGGEQYF. Using reference TRBV2 and TRBJ2-5 for the parts outside the CDR3, the full variable domain is EPEVTQTPSHQVTQMGQEVILRCVPISNHLYFYWYRQILGQKVEFLVSFYNNEISEKSEIFDDQFSVERPDGSNFTLKIRSTKLEDSAMYFCASTRGLAGGEQYFGPGTRLLVL.

As for this clonotype: At one end the junction does not follow the germline gene, possibly because of a read error. This rearrangement joins TRBV12-5 to TRBJ1-5; TRBD1 might be the D (6 bases). The CDR3 covers 16 residues. Germline assignment: CDR1 LGHNT and CDR2 FRNRAP. CDR3 in DNA: TGTGCTAGTGGTTTGGCGGGGGCCCCAAGCAATCGGCCCCAGCATTTT. Protein product: CASGLAGAPSNRPQHF.

The chain links TRBV20-1 to TRBJ2-7, with 9 bases matching TRBD2. CDR3 size: 16 residues. V gave up 1 base and J gave up 0 bases; unmatched junction bases: 7. Germline V CDR1 and CDR2: DFQATT, SNEGSKA (reference sequence). The CDR3 DNA reads TGCAGTGCTAGAGCACCTAGCGGGATCGTCTCCTACGAGCAGTACTTC. It specifies CSARAPSGIVSYEQYF.

The rearrangement uses TRBV7-6 and TRBJ2-7; TRBD2 aligns across 11 bases. The CDR3 covers 15 residues. Germline V gene data show CDR1 as SGHVS and CDR2 as FNYEAQ. The V gene end was trimmed by 7 bases and the J gene end by 2 bases; junction bases not matched to a gene: 7. CDR3 loop: CASNPLAGGTYEQYF. CDR3 DNA sequence: TGTGCCAGCAACCCTCTAGCGGGGGGCACCTACGAGCAGTACTTC.

This clonotype showed up just a few times. CDR3 sequence (DNA): TGTGCCAGCACCCAACCGGGGGCCAATAATGAGCAGTTCTTC. This translates into CASTQPGANNEQFF. The chain couples TRBV6-6 to TRBJ2-1, with D perhaps matching TRBD1 or TRBD2 (6 bases each). V lost 7 bases to trimming and J lost 7 bases, with 17 bases between them. The V gene's germline CDR1 is MNHNY and CDR2 SVGAGI (reference sequence). The CDR3 has 14 residues.

This rearrangement joins TRBV6-5 to TRBJ2-5, with D tentatively TRBD1 (6 bases). The CDR3 sequence is 16 residues long. The V end was cut by 0 bases, the J end by 1 base, with 12 bases between. From germline, CDR1 is MNHEY and CDR2 SVGAGI. As DNA, the CDR3 is TGTGCCAGCAGTTACTCGGGGCTGGGGGCCCAAGAGACCCAGTACTTC. Protein: CASSYSGLGAQETQYF.

J is TRBJ2-6 and V is TRBV15; 9 bases match TRBD1. The V segment lost 2 bases and the J segment 4 bases; nucleotides outside the gene matches: 6. Germline CDR1 reads LNHNV; CDR2 reads YYDKDF (reference sequence). The CDR3 loop spans 17 amino acids. The CDR3 nucleotides are TGTGCCACCAGCAGAAGGGGACAGGGATTGGGGGCCAACGTCCTGACTTTC. As protein: CATSRRGQGLGANVLTF.

CDR3 loop: CASSSGPRNQPQHF. For the CDR3, the DNA is TGTGCCAGCAGCTCAGGGCCTCGCAATCAGCCCCAGCATTTT. V is TRBV5-6 and J is TRBJ1-5, with D possibly being TRBD1 (5 bases). Germline V gene sequence: CDR1 SGHDT, CDR2 YYEEEE. V shed 3 bases and J shed 2 bases, with 9 bases lying between them. This CDR3 contains 14 residues.

The rearrangement links TRBV6-6 to TRBJ1-2; D remains ambiguous. This CDR3 has 14 residues. V lost 2 bases and J lost 4, with 11 bases in between. CDR1 and CDR2 from the germline V gene are MNHNY and SVGAGI (reference sequence). CDR3 sequence (DNA): TGTGCCAGCAGTTACGAGGGCCGAGGCTATGGCTACACCTTC. Residues: CASSYEGRGYGYTF.

The chain combines TRBV29-1 with TRBJ2-5; D remains unclear. Trimming removed 5 bases from V and 1 base from J, with 11 bases in between. Per the germline V gene, CDR1 is SQVTM and CDR2 is ANQGSEA. CDR3 length: 13 amino acids. CDR3 amino acids: CSVKNPIQETQYF. The CDR3 DNA sequence: TGCAGCGTTAAGAACCCAATCCAAGAGACCCAGTACTTC.

This clonotype has a handful of counts. The V call is TRBV4-1, the J call TRBJ1-5; 8 nucleotides match TRBD1. Trimming cost V 0 bases and J 6 bases; bases outside gene matches: 7. The CDR3 is made up of 16 amino acids. Germline CDR1 reads MGHRA; CDR2 reads YSYEKL. The CDR3 is CASSQDPPGGGQPQHF. DNA for the CDR3: TGCGCCAGCAGCCAAGATCCTCCAGGGGGCGGTCAGCCCCAGCATTTT.

In nucleotides, the CDR3 is TGTGCCAGCAGTGATCGGGGACAGGGGGCTGGTCAGCCCCAGCATTTT. Translating gives CASSDRGQGAGQPQHF. This chain links TRBV6-1 with TRBJ1-5; TRBD1 matches 12 bases. Germline V CDR1 and CDR2: MNHNS, SASEGT. V lost 3 bases and J lost 6; bases outside the gene matches: 6. The CDR3 spans 16 residues.

At least ten counts were recorded for this clonotype. This rearrangement joins TRBV7-9 to TRBJ2-1; D is ambiguous. The germline gives CDR1 SEHNR, CDR2 FQNEAQ (reference sequence). V lost 5 bases and J lost 2, with 4 bases in between. The CDR3 sequence is 12 residues long. CDR3: CASSPTYNEQFF. CDR3 DNA sequence: TGTGCCAGCAGCCCCACCTACAATGAGCAGTTCTTC. Supplemented by reference TRBV7-9 and TRBJ2-1, the full variable domain reads DTGVSQNPRHKITKRGQNVTFRCDPISEHNRLYWYRQTLGQGPEFLTYFQNEAQLEKSRLLSDRFSAERPKGSFSTLEIQRTEQGDSAMYLCASSPTYNEQFFGPGTRLTVL.

The J gene is TRBJ1-1, the V gene TRBV5-1; possible D gene TRBD1, 5 bases. V lost 0 bases and J 0 bases, leaving 9 bases between the germline ends. There are 15 residues in the CDR3. In germline, CDR1 is SGHRS, CDR2 YFSETQ. DNA of the CDR3: TGCGCCAGCAGCTTGGACAGGAGCTTGAACACTGAAGCTTTCTTT. It specifies CASSLDRSLNTEAFF.